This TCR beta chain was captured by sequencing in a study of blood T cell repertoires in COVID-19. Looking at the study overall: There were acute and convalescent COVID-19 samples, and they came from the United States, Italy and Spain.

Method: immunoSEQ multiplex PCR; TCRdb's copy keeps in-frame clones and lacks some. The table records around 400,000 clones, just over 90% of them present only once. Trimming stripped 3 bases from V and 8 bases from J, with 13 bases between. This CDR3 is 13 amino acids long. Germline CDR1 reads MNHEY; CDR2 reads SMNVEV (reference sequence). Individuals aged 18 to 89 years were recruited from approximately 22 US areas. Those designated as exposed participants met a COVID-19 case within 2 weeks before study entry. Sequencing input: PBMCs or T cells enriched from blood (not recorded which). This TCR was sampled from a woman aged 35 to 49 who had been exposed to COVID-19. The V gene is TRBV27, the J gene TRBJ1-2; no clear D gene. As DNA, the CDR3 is TGTGCCAGCAGTTTGACCAGAGGGAGAGGCTACACCTTC. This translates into CASSLTRGRGYTF.